These T cell receptor beta chains were read from a single sample in a study of cytomegalovirus exposure and HLA in healthy donors. The table came from immunoSEQ multiplex PCR; TCRdb's copy has only in-frame clones and leaves some out. The profile shows about 130,000 clones, just under 80% of them singletons. Specimen: PBMCs. Source of these receptors: a middle-aged woman in good health and CMV-seronegative. CDR3s include the opening cysteine and the closing phenylalanine or tryptophan. Each record gives: V gene, clone size, J gene, D gene, CDR3 protein, CDR3 DNA. A D gene is named only where the DNA matches it firmly. Only some rows state a clone size, as once, few, many or a class for expanded clones.

TRBV18	-	TRBJ1-1	TRBD1	CASSPRQGQGALYTEAFF	TGTGCCAGCTCACCGAGGCAAGGACAGGGGGCTTTGTACACTGAAGCTTTCTTT
TRBV7-9	few	TRBJ2-7	TRBD2	CSSSLLAGGVSSYEQYF	TGTTCCAGCAGCTTATTAGCGGGGGGCGTTAGCTCCTACGAGCAGTACTTC
TRBV19	-	TRBJ2-7	TRBD1	CASSEQGAGKQYF	TGTGCCAGTAGTGAGCAGGGGGCAGGGAAGCAGTACTTC
TRBV27	-	TRBJ2-6	TRBD1	CASATDRVTSGANVLTF	TGTGCCAGCGCTACTGACAGGGTCACCTCTGGGGCCAACGTCCTGACTTTC
TRBV30	few	TRBJ2-3	TRBD2	CAWRPPGLAGSFRSQYF	TGTGCCTGGAGGCCTCCGGGACTAGCGGGGTCCTTTCGGTCGCAGTATTTT
TRBV4-2	-	TRBJ1-1	TRBD1	CASSRTRDRDTEAFF	TGTGCCAGCAGCCGCACCCGGGACAGGGATACTGAAGCTTTCTTT
TRBV28	-	TRBJ2-2	-	CASRAVNTGELFF	TGTGCCAGCAGGGCGGTTAACACCGGGGAGCTGTTTTTT
TRBV6-1	-	TRBJ2-7	-	CASLFRVQQYF	TGTGCCAGCCTATTCCGGGTCCAGCAGTACTTC
TRBV7-9	few	TRBJ1-4	-	CASSSWTSRHGEKLFF	TGTGCCAGCAGCTCCTGGACATCCCGACACGGTGAAAAACTGTTTTTT
TRBV6-5	-	TRBJ2-3	TRBD1	CASSYQGASTDTQYF	TGTGCCAGCAGTTACCAGGGGGCTAGCACAGATACGCAGTATTTT
TRBV5-6	-	TRBJ2-3	TRBD1	CASSYITGTGGADTQYF	TGTGCCAGCAGCTATATTACCGGGACAGGGGGCGCAGATACGCAGTATTTT
TRBV2	-	TRBJ1-1	-	CASTGVGNTEAFF	TGTGCCAGCACGGGGGTTGGTAACACTGAAGCTTTCTTT
TRBV19	-	TRBJ2-1	TRBD1	CASTLTGNGNEQFF	TGTGCCAGTACCCTGACAGGGAACGGGAATGAGCAGTTCTTC
TRBV10-3	-	TRBJ2-3	TRBD2	CAIRGLAGGTTDTQYF	TGTGCCATCAGAGGACTAGCGGGGGGCACCACAGATACGCAGTATTTT
TRBV28	-	TRBJ1-2	TRBD1	CASSPGQEDGYTF	TGTGCCAGCAGCCCCGGACAGGAAGATGGCTACACCTTC